Listed here is a single T cell receptor beta chain. The length of the CDR3 is 13 residues. Losses at the gene ends were 7 bases for V and 1 base for J; bases not matched to a gene: 3. Germline V gives CDR1 SQVTM, CDR2 ANQGSEA. The sample comes from a study of blood T cell repertoires in COVID-19. Turning to the study itself: Whether acute or convalescent, the COVID-19 samples came from the United States, Italy and Spain. PBMCs, B-cell-depleted T cells, or T cells provided the cDNA or gDNA that made up the material.

Original analysis: Amplification of reference gene primers was used by the study to estimate nucleated cell counts. Generated by immunoSEQ multiplex PCR, the TCRdb table keeps only in-frame clones and is missing some. V, J and clone size were drawn from that table, and D and trimming were deduced from the DNA. The sample contains 70,000 or so clones, 76% of which appear only once. This receptor was obtained from a man aged 60-69 years with COVID-19, enrolled during active disease. V is TRBV29-1 and J is TRBJ2-2; TRBD2 matches 7 bases. Sequencing used peripheral blood. This CDR3 is CSALAENTGELFF. CDR3 sequence (DNA): TGCAGCGCTCTAGCGGAGAACACCGGGGAGCTGTTTTTT.